The 9 T cell receptor beta chains listed next were all sequenced from one sample in a study of blood T cell repertoires in COVID-19 (dated by TCRdb to 2018 to 2020). The library was obtained by the immunoSEQ multiplex PCR assay. TCRdb re-hosts the immuneACCESS table, in-frame sequences only. Its copies lack some clones; in the studies checked, an unresolved V gene accounts for under half of them, and the cause for the rest is not known. This sample has approximately 90,000 clones in its table, and 70% to 90% of those were observed once. The ten largest clones add up to roughly an eighth of the sample. The sample comprised peripheral blood. These receptors were collected from a human donor in a cohort sampled during active COVID-19.

This chain joins TRBV19 and TRBJ2-5; TRBD2 aligns across 7 bases. This CDR3 region has 14 residues. CDR1 and CDR2 (germline): LNHDA, SQIVND (reference sequence). Trimming cost V 5 bases and J 3 bases; bases outside gene matches: 6. DNA for the CDR3: TGTGCCAGTAGTCACCTAGCGGATAAAGAGACCCAGTACTTC. Protein sequence: CASSHLADKETQYF. The entire variable domain, with the rest obtained from reference TRBV19 and TRBJ2-5, is as follows: DGGITQSPKYLFRKEGQNVTLSCEQNLNHDAMYWYRQDPGQGLRLIYYSQIVNDFQKGDIAEGYSVSREKKESFPLTVTSAQKNPTAFYLCASSHLADKETQYFGPGTRLLVL.

This clone appeared a few times. V usage is TRBV30 and J usage is TRBJ2-6; D might be TRBD2 (6 bases). CDR1 is GTSNPN, CDR2 SVGIG, per germline (reference sequence). This CDR3 contains 15 residues. Trimming removed 5 bases from V and 3 bases from J, with 14 bases in between. The CDR3 region has the DNA TGTGCCTGGGGTTCGGGGGTAGGTGGGGCCAACGTCCTGACTTTC. It encodes CAWGSGVGGANVLTF.

This chain joins TRBV6-1 and TRBJ2-3; 12 bases are a match to TRBD2. The CDR3 covers 16 residues. Trimming took 1 base from V and 8 from J; bases not matched to a gene: 7. Per germline, CDR1 MNHNS and CDR2 SASEGT. CDR3 region: CASSEEASGGAGTQYF. CDR3 nucleotides: TGTGCCAGCAGTGAAGAGGCTAGCGGGGGGGCAGGTACGCAGTATTTT.

This clone was seen more than once but under ten times. The chain employs TRBV9 and TRBJ2-5; possibly TRBD2 for D (7 bases). The V and J ends lost 4 bases and 1 base respectively, with 14 bases between them. The CDR3 runs 15 residues. Germline V gene data show CDR1 as SGDLS and CDR2 as YYNGEE. The CDR3 region is CASSPRGGFQETQYF. In DNA form, the CDR3 reads TGTGCCAGCAGCCCCCGCGGGGGCTTCCAAGAGACCCAGTACTTC.

As for this clone: The same CDR3 is also encoded by other DNA sequences in this sample. J is TRBJ1-5 and V is TRBV10-3, with 7 bases matching TRBD1. CDR1 is ENHRY, CDR2 SYGVKD, per germline. Losses at the gene ends were 4 bases for V and 5 bases for J; bases not matched to a gene: 2. The CDR3 runs 13 residues. DNA for the CDR3: TGTGCCATCAGTGGCACAGGGGATCAGCCCCAGCATTTT. Amino acids: CAISGTGDQPQHF.

The chain is built from TRBV28 and TRBJ2-5, with D perhaps TRBD2 (7 bases). CDR1 is MDHEN, CDR2 SYDVKM, per germline. V lost 7 bases, J lost 5 bases, and 14 bases lay in between. This CDR3 spans 13 amino acids. DNA of the CDR3: TGTGCCAGCACCCTGGGAGGGGGTGAGACCCAGTACTTC. Its protein product is CASTLGGGETQYF.

This clone was picked up a small number of times. The gene calls are TRBV6-2 or TRBV6-3 and TRBJ1-5, with D maybe TRBD1 (5 bases). This CDR3 comprises 17 residues. V was trimmed by 4 bases and J by 2 bases, leaving 18 bases between them. The V gene's germline CDR1 is MNHEY and CDR2 SVGEGT. The CDR3 loop reads CASSWGRLGNGNQPQHF. DNA of the CDR3: TGTGCCAGCAGTTGGGGCAGGTTAGGTAACGGCAATCAGCCCCAGCATTTT.

The chain recombines TRBV30 with TRBJ2-3; D perhaps matches TRBD2 (5 bases). The CDR3 is made up of 14 amino acids. V was trimmed by 4 bases and J by 3 bases, leaving 14 bases between them. The V gene's germline CDR1 is GTSNPN and CDR2 SVGIG (reference sequence). The CDR3 loop is CAWTGQRPTDTQYF. CDR3 nucleotide sequence: TGTGCCTGGACGGGCCAGCGGCCGACAGATACGCAGTATTTT.

This clone came up once. The chain carries TRBV6-5 and TRBJ2-7; 7 bases map to TRBD1. After removal of 5 bases from V and 1 base from J, the junction contained 2 bases not matched to a gene. The germline V gene encodes CDR1 MNHEY and CDR2 SVGAGI. The CDR3 spans 13 residues. Written as DNA, the CDR3 is TGTGCCAGCAGTAGGGGGCTGTCCTACGAGCAGTACTTC. Amino acid sequence: CASSRGLSYEQYF.